This T cell receptor (beta chain) was observed in a study of T cells in Graves' hyperthyroidism and ophthalmopathy. Using RNA transcripts as the source, TCR beta CDR3 regions were amplified. The study used the HTBI primer set for a first-round RT-PCR of the TCR CDR3. TCRdb used MiXCR to reprocess the multiplex PCR reads, holding one entry per CDR3 protein. The sample records approximately 600,000 distinct CDR3 sequences, over 12% being singletons. Uncontrolled infection, other autoimmune disease, pregnancy or lactation excluded patients. This clonotype was counted many times. This CDR3 is built from 12 residues. Germline CDR1 reads ENHRY; CDR2 reads SYGVKD. The trim removed 8 bases at V and 5 bases at J, leaving 4 bases unmatched.

The chain carries TRBV10-3 and TRBJ1-1; 8 bases are a match to TRBD1. The TCR sequence derives from a woman aged 40 to 50 with Graves' ophthalmopathy. Sample: blood. The CDR3 protein is CAIHGTGTEAFF. Here the CDR3 DNA reads TGTGCCATCCATGGGACAGGTACTGAAGCTTTCTTT.